The 6 T cell receptor beta chains below all came from one sample that was sequenced in a study of spatial heterogeneity in lung cancer. These receptors lack a known antigen. Each CDR3 protein is one row after TCRdb ran MiXCR on the 5' RACE reads. Of roughly 18,000 distinct CDR3 sequences in the sample, around a tenth were seen once. Time point indicated: sample taken at primary tumor resection. Study-wide results and limits: How many expanded intratumoral alpha and beta TCRs were present tracked the tumor mutation count, which was a count of nonsynonymous mutations.

The source material was lung tumor tissue, sampled at surgery. These TCRs come from a female donor with early-stage non-small cell lung cancer.

With regard to this clonotype: Because this beta chain is a stray read in a library intended to capture alpha chains, its abundance should not be given much weight. V usage is TRBV2 and J usage is TRBJ2-7; 9 bases match TRBD1. CDR3 length: 14 residues. V was pared by 4 bases and J by 3 bases, with 4 bases of the junction left unmatched. The germline gives CDR1 SNHLY, CDR2 FYNNEI. CDR3 DNA: TGTGCCAGCAGTGCGGACAGGGGTAACTACGAGCAGTACTTC. It codes for CASSADRGNYEQYF.

This clonotype showed up many times. A library prepared for alpha chains yielded this beta chain as an off-target read; its size is of little meaning. This chain uses TRBV19 with TRBJ1-1, with 7 nucleotides matching TRBD1. Germline lookup yields CDR1 LNHDA and CDR2 SQIVND (reference sequence). The CDR3 length is 12 residues. The junction had 8 bases not matched to a gene; V was cut back by 6 bases and J by 10 bases. This chain's CDR3 is CASSHRGGAAFF. The CDR3 DNA follows: TGTGCCAGTAGCCACAGGGGAGGCGCAGCTTTCTTT.

This clonotype was detected ten times or more. As an off-target read in a library built for alpha chains, this beta chain has a frequency of little significance. V usage is TRBV6-5 and J usage is TRBJ2-5; the D gene is possibly TRBD2 (5 bases). This CDR3 has 13 residues. CDR1 is MNHEY, CDR2 SVGAGI, per germline. Between the trimmed V and J ends, which lost 5 bases and 4 bases, there was a span of 11 bases. The CDR3 region has the DNA TGTGCCAGCAGTCCCGGGATGGGAGAGACCCAGTACTTC. This encodes CASSPGMGETQYF.

This clonotype showed up many times. This beta chain represents an off-target read in a library built for alpha chains; its size is of limited meaning. V is TRBV20-1 and J is TRBJ2-5, with D possibly matching TRBD2 (5 bases). From germline, CDR1 is DFQATT and CDR2 SNEGSKA (reference sequence). This CDR3 is 14 amino acids long. V was trimmed by 5 bases and J by 1 base, leaving 14 bases between them. This CDR3 reads CSAFEDFLQETQYF. The CDR3 DNA reads as TGCAGTGCTTTCGAGGACTTCCTCCAAGAGACCCAGTACTTC.

As regards this clonotype: The size of this beta chain means little, since it is a stray read in a library made for alpha chains. The CDR3 is CASSSRANYGYTF. The CDR3 region has the DNA TGTGCCAGCAGCTCAAGGGCTAACTATGGCTACACCTTC. The chain uses TRBV7-2 and TRBJ1-2, with D unclear. There are 13 residues in the CDR3. The V gene lost 4 bases and the J gene lost 0 bases, with 6 bases spanning the gap. Per germline, CDR1 SGHTA and CDR2 FQGNSA.

This clonotype appeared many times. This beta chain turned up in a library designed for alpha chains; as an off-target read, its abundance says little. This chain links TRBV20-1 with TRBJ2-7; TRBD2 aligns across 9 bases. The CDR3 consists of 16 residues. Germline V gives CDR1 DFQATT, CDR2 SNEGSKA (reference sequence). V shed 3 bases and J 4 bases; nucleotides not matched to a gene: 13. In nucleotides, the CDR3 is TGCAGTGCTAGCCCTACCACCGGGACTAGCAAGTACGAGCAGTACTTC. As protein: CSASPTTGTSKYEQYF.